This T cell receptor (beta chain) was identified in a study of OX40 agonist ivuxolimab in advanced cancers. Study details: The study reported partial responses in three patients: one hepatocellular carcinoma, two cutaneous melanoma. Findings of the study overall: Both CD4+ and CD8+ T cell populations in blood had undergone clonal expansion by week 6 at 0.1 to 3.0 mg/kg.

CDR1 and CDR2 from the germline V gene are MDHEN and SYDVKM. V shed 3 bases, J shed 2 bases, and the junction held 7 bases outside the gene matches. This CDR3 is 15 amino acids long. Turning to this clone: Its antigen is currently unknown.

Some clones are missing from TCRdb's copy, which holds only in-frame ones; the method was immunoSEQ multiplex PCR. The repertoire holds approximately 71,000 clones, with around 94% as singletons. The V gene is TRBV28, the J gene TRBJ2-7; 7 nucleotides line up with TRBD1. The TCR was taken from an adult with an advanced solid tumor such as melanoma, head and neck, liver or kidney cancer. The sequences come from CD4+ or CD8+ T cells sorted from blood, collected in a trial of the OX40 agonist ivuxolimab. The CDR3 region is CASSFPQGMAYEQYF. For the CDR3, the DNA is TGTGCCAGCAGTTTCCCACAGGGGATGGCCTACGAGCAGTACTTC. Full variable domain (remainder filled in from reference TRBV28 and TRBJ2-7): DVKVTQSSRYLVKRTGEKVFLECVQDMDHENMFWYRQDPGLGLRLIYFSYDVKMKEKGDIPEGYSVSREKKERFSLILESASTNQTSMYLCASSFPQGMAYEQYFGPGTRLTVT.